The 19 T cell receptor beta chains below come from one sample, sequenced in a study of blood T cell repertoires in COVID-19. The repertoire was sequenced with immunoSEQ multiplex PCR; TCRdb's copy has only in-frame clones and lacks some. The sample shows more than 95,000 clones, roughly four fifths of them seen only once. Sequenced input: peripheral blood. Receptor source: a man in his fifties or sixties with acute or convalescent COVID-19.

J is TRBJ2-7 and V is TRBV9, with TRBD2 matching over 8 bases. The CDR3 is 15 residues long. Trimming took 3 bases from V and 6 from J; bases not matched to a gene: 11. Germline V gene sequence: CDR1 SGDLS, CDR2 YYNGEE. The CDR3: CASSASGGGPGEQYF. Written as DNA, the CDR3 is TGTGCCAGCAGCGCCAGTGGCGGGGGGCCGGGCGAGCAGTACTTC. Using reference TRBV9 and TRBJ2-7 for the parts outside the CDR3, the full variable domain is DSGVTQTPKHLITATGQRVTLRCSPRSGDLSVYWYQQSLDQGLQFLIQYYNGEERAKGNILERFSAQQFPDLHSELNLSSLELGDSALYFCASSASGGGPGEQYFGPGTRLTVT.

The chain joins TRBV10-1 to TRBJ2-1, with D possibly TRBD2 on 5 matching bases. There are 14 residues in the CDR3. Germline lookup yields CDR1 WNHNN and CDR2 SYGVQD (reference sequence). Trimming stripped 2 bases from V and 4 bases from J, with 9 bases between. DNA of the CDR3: TGCGCCAGCAGTGAGAACCCGGGGTACAATGAGCAGTTCTTC. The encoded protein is CASSENPGYNEQFF.

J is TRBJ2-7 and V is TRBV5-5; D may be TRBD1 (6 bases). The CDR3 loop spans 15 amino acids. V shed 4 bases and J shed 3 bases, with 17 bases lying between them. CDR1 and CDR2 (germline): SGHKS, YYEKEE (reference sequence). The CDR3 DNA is TGTGCCAGCAGCATAGAGCCCAGGGGCTACTACGAGCAGTACTTC. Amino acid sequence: CASSIEPRGYYEQYF.

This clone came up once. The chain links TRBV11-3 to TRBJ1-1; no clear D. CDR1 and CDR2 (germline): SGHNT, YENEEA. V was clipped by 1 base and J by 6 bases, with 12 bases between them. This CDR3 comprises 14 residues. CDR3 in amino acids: CASSLVQSIPEAFF. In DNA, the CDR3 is TGTGCCAGCAGCTTAGTTCAATCCATCCCTGAAGCTTTCTTT.

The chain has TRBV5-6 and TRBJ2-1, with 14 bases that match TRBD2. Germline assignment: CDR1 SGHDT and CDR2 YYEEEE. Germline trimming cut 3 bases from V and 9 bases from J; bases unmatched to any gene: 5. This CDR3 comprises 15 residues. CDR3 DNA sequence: TGTGCCAGCAGCTGGGGACTAGCGGGAGTGGGTGAGCAGTTCTTC. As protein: CASSWGLAGVGEQFF.

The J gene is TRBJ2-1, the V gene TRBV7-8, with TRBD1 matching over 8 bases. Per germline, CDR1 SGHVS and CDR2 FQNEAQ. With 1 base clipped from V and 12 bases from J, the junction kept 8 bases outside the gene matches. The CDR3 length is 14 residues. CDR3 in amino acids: CASSLDRDRNLQFF. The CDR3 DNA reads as TGTGCCAGCAGCTTAGATCGGGACAGGAATTTGCAGTTCTTC.

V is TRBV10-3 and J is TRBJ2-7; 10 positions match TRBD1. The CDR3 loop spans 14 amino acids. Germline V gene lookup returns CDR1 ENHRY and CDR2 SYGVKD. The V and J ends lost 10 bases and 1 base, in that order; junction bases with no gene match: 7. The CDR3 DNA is TGTGCCACAAGAGACAGGGGGCCTTCCTACGAGCAGTACTTC. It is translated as CATRDRGPSYEQYF.

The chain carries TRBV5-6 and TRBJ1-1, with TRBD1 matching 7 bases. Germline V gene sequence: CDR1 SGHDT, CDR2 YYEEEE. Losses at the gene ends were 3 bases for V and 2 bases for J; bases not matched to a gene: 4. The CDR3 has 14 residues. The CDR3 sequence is CASSSRGINTEAFF. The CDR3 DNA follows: TGTGCCAGCAGCTCCAGGGGGATCAACACTGAAGCTTTCTTT.

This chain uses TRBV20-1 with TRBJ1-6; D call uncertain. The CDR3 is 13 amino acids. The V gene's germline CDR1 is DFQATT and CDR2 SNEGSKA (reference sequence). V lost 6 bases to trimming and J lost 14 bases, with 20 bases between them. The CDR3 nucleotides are TGCAGTGCCAGTTTCCGCGAGAGCGGGTCCCTCCACTTT. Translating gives CSASFRESGSLHF.

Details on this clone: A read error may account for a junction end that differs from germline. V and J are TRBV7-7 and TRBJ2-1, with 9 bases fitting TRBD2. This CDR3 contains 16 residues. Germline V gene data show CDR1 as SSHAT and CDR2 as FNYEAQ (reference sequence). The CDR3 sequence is CASSPSRTSAGNEQFF. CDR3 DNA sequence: TGTGCTAGCAGCCCATCCCGGACTAGCGCGGGCAATGAGCAGTTCTTC.

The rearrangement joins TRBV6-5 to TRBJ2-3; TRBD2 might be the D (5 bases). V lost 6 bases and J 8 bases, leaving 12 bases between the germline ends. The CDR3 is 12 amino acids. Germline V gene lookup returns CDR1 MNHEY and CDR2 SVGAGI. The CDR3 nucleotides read TGTGCCAGCAGAGAGCGGCTCCCTACGCAGTATTTT. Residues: CASRERLPTQYF.

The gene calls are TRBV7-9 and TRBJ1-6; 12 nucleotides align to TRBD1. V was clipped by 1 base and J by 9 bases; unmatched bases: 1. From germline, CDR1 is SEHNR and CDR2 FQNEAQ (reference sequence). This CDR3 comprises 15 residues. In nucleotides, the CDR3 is TGTGCCAGCAGCTTAGGGGACAGGGGGCTTTCACCCCTCCACTTT. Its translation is CASSLGDRGLSPLHF.

CDR3: CASSYEPAGAYEQYF. CDR3 DNA sequence: TGTGCCAGCAGTTACGAGCCGGCGGGGGCCTACGAGCAGTACTTC. The chain couples TRBV6-2 or TRBV6-3 to TRBJ2-7; 7 nucleotides match TRBD2. Germline loops: CDR1 MNHEY, CDR2 SVGEGT. V dropped 2 bases and J dropped 2; count of bases not matched to a gene: 6. The CDR3 has 15 amino acids.

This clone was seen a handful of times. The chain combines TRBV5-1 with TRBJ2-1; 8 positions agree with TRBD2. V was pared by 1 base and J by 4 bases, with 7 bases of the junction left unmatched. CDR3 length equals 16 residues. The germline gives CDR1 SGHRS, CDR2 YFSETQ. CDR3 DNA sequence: TGCGCCAGCAGCTTGAATGCGGGGGGACCTTACAATGAGCAGTTCTTC. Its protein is CASSLNAGGPYNEQFF.

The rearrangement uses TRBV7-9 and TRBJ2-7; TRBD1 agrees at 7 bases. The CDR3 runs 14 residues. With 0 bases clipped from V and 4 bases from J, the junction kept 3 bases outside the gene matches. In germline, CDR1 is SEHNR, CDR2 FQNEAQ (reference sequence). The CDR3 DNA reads TGTGCCAGCAGCTTAGCAGGGGGCACGTACGAGCAGTACTTC. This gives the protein CASSLAGGTYEQYF. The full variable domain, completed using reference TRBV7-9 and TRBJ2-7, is DTGVSQNPRHKITKRGQNVTFRCDPISEHNRLYWYRQTLGQGPEFLTYFQNEAQLEKSRLLSDRFSAERPKGSFSTLEIQRTEQGDSAMYLCASSLAGGTYEQYFGPGTRLTVT.

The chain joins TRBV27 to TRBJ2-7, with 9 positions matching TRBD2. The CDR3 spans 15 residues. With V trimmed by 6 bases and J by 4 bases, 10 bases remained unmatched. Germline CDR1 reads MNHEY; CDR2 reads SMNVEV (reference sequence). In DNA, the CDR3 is TGTGCCAGCAGAACTTCTAGCGGGGAAACTTACGAGCAGTACTTC. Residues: CASRTSSGETYEQYF.

The CDR3 region is CASSRTAAGFYPTDTQYF. CDR3 sequence (DNA): TGCGCCAGCAGCCGGACGGCAGCGGGGTTTTACCCCACAGATACGCAGTATTTT. The chain uses TRBV4-1 and TRBJ2-3; 7 bases align to TRBD2. CDR1 MGHRA and CDR2 YSYEKL come from the germline V gene. V gave up 4 bases and J gave up 2 bases; unmatched junction bases: 15. CDR3 size: 18 residues.

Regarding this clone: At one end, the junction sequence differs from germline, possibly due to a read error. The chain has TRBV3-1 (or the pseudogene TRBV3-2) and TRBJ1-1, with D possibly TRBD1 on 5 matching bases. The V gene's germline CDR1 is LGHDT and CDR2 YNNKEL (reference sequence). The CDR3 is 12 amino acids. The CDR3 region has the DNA TGTGCCAGTGGCCAGGGAGGGACTGTAGCTTTCTTT. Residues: CASGQGGTVAFF.

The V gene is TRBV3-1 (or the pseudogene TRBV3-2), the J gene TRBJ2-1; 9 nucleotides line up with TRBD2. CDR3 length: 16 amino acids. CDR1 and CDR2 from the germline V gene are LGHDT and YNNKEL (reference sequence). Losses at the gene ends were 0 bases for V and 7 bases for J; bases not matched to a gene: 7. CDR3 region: CASSQDLSGRGNEQFF. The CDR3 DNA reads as TGTGCCAGCAGCCAAGATCTTAGCGGGAGAGGGAATGAGCAGTTCTTC.